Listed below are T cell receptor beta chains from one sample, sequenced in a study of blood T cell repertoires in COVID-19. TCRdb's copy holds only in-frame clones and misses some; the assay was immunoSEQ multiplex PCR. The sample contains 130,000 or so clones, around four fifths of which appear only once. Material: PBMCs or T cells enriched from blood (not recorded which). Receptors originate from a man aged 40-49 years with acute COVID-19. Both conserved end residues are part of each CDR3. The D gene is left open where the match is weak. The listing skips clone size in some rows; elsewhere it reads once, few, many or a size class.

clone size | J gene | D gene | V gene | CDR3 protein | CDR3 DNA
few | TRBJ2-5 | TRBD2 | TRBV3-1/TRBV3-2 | CASSHLAGREGTQYF | TGTGCCAGCAGCCATTTGGCGGGGAGGGAGGGAACCCAGTACTTC
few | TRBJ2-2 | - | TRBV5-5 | CASTWGTSNTGELFF | TGTGCCAGCACCTGGGGGACTTCGAACACCGGGGAGCTGTTTTTT
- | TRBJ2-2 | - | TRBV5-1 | CASSLGTANTGELFF | TGCGCCAGCAGCTTGGGGACTGCGAACACCGGGGAGCTGTTTTTT
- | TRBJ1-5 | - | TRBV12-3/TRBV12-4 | CASSYLGNQPQHF | TGTGCCAGCAGTTATCTTGGCAATCAGCCCCAGCATTTT
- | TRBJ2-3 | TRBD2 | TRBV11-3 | CASSLASGSPDTQYF | TGTGCCAGCAGCCTCGCTAGCGGGTCCCCAGATACGCAGTATTTT
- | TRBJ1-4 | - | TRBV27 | CASSPGQGEKLFF | TGTGCCAGCAGTCCCGGTCAGGGGGAAAAACTGTTTTTT
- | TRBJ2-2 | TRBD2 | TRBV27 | CASSSGGEGTGELFF | TGTGCCAGCAGTAGCGGGGGGGAAGGCACCGGGGAGCTGTTTTTT
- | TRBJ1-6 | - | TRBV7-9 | CASSLSGSPLHF | TGTGCCAGCAGCTTATCCGGTTCACCCCTCCACTTT
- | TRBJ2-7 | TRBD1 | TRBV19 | CASSIVNRGEQYF | TGTGCCAGTAGTATAGTAAACAGGGGCGAGCAGTACTTC
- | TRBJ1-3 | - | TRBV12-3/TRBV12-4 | CASSRGRLDTIYF | TGTGCCAGCAGTCGAGGCCGGTTGGACACCATATATTTT
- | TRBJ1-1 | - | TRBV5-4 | CASFLGHLNTEAFF | TGTGCCAGCTTCCTGGGACACCTGAACACTGAAGCTTTCTTT
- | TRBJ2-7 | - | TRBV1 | CTSSQEGASGAWDYEQYF | TGCACCAGCAGCCAAGAGGGGGCTAGCGGGGCCTGGGACTACGAGCAGTACTTC
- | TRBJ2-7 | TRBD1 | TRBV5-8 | CASSPGQGSSYEQYF | TGTGCCAGCAGCCCCGGACAGGGAAGCTCCTACGAGCAGTACTTC
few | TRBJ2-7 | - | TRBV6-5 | CASVPIAGSYEQYF | TGTGCCAGCGTCCCTATCGCCGGCTCCTACGAGCAGTACTTC
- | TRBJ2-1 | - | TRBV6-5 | CASQNYGVAYNEQFF | TGTGCCAGTCAGAACTACGGGGTGGCCTACAATGAGCAGTTCTTC
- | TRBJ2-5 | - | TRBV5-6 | CASSLMAVQETQYF | TGTGCCAGCAGCTTGATGGCAGTACAAGAGACCCAGTACTTC
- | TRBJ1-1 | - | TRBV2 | CASRRFAEGKNTEAFF | TGTGCCAGCCGGAGGTTCGCGGAAGGGAAGAACACTGAAGCTTTCTTT
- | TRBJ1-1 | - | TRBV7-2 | CASSPFDTEAFF | TGTGCCAGCAGCCCATTTGACACTGAAGCTTTCTTT
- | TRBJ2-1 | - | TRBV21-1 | CASSKGSSGRHNEQFF | TGTGCCAGCAGCAAGGGGTCTAGCGGGAGGCATAATGAGCAGTTCTTC
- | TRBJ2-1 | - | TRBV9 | CASSVSGSLRSNEQFF | TGTGCCAGCAGCGTCTCCGGGTCGCTTAGGAGCAATGAGCAGTTCTTC
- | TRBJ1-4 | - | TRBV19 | CASSISAGRSNEKLFF | TGTGCCAGTAGTATATCGGCGGGGAGATCGAATGAAAAACTGTTTTTT
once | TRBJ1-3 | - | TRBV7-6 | CASSEGGERATIYF | TGTGCCAGCAGCGAAGGGGGGGAAAGAGCCACCATATATTTT
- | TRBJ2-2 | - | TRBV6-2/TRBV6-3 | CASSFTGSGELFF | TGTGCCAGCAGTTTTACGGGGAGCGGGGAGCTGTTTTTT
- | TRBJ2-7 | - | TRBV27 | CASSQETFSFYEQYF | TGTGCCAGCAGCCAAGAGACATTTTCCTTCTACGAGCAGTACTTC